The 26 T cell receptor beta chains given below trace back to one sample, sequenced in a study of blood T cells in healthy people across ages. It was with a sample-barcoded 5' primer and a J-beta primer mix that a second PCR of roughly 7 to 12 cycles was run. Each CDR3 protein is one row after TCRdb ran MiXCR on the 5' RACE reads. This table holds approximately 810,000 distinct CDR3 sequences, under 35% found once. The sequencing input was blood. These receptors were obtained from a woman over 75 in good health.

The CDR3 DNA reads TGTGCCAGCAGCTGGGACTTCTACGAGCAGTACTTC. This translates into CASSWDFYEQYF. The chain links TRBV7-9 to TRBJ2-7, with a possible D match to TRBD2 (6 bases). The CDR3 loop spans 12 amino acids. Germline V gene data show CDR1 as SEHNR and CDR2 as FQNEAQ (reference sequence). Trimming took off 4 bases at V and 3 bases at J, with 7 bases between the two ends.

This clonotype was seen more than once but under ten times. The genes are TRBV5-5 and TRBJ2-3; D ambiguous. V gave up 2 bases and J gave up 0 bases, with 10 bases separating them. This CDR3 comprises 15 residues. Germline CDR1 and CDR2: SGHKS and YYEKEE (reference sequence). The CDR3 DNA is TGTGCCAGCAGCTTTTGGACCACTAGCACAGATACGCAGTATTTT. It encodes CASSFWTTSTDTQYF.

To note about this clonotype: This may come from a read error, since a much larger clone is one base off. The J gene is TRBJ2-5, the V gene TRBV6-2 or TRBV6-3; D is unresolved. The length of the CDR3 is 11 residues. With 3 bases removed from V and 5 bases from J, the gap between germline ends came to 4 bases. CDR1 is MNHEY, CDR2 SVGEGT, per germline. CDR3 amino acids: CASSYYETQYF. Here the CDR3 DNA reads TGTGCCAGCAGTTATTATGAGACCCAGTACTTC.

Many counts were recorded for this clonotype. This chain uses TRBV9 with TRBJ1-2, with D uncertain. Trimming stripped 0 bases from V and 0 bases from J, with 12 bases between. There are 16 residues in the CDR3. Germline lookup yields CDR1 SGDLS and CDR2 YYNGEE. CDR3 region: CASSVGRHGANYGYTF. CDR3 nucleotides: TGTGCCAGCAGCGTAGGGCGACACGGGGCTAACTATGGCTACACCTTC. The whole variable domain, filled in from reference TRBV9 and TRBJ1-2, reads DSGVTQTPKHLITATGQRVTLRCSPRSGDLSVYWYQQSLDQGLQFLIQYYNGEERAKGNILERFSAQQFPDLHSELNLSSLELGDSALYFCASSVGRHGANYGYTFGSGTRLTVV.

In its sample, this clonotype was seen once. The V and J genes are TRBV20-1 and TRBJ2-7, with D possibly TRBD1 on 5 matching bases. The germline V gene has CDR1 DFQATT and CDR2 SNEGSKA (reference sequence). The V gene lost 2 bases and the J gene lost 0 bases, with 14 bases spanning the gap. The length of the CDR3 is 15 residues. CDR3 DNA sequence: TGCAGTGCTAGAACAGGATTTCTTAGCTCCTACGAGCAGTACTTC. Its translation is CSARTGFLSSYEQYF.

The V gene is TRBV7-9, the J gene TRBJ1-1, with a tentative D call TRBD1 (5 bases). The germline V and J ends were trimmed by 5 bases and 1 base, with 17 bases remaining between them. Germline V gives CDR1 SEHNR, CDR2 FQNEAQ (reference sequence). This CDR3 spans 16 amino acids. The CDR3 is CASSPRAGVSNTEAFF. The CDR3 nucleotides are TGTGCCAGCAGCCCGAGGGCGGGGGTATCGAACACTGAAGCTTTCTTT.

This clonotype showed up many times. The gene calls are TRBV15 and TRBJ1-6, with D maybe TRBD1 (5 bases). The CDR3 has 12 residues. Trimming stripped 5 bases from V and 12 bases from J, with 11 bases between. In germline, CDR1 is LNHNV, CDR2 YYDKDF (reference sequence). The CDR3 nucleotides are TGTGCCACCAGCGGACATCGGCTACCCCTCCACTTT. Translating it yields CATSGHRLPLHF.

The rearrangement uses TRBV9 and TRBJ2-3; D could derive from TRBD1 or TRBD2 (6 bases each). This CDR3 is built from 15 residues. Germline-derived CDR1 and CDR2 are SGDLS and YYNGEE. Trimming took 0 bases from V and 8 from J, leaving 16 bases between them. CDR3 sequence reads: CASSVEGGSLGTQYF. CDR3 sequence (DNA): TGTGCCAGCAGCGTAGAAGGGGGGAGTCTCGGTACGCAGTATTTT.

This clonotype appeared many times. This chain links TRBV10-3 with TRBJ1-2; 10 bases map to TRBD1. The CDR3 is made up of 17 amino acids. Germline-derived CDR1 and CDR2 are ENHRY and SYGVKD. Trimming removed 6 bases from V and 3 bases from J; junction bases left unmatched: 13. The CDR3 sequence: CAISGDAGTGVDYGYTF. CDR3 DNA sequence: TGTGCCATCAGCGGGGACGCCGGGACAGGGGTAGACTATGGCTACACCTTC.

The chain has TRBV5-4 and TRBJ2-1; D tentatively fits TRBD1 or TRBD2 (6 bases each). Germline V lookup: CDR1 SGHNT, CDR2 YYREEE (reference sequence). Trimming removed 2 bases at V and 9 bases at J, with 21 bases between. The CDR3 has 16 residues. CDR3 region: CASSFGGGTLGGEQFF. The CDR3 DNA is TGTGCCAGCAGCTTTGGGGGAGGCACTCTAGGGGGTGAGCAGTTCTTC.

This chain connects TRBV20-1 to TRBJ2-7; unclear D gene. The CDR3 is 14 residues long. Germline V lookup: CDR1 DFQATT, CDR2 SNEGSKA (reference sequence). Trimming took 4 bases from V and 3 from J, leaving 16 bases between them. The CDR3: CSAKTGQTFYEQYF. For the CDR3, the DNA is TGCAGTGCTAAAACGGGCCAGACCTTCTACGAGCAGTACTTC.

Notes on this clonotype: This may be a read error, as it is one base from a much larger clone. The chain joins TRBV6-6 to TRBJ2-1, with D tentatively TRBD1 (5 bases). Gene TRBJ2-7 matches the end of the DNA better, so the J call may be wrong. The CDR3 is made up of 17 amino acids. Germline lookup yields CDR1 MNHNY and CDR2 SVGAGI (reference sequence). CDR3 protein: CASTIFYRSGSYNEQYF. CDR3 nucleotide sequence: TGTGCCAGCACCATATTCTACAGGTCCGGCTCCTACAATGAGCAGTACTTC.

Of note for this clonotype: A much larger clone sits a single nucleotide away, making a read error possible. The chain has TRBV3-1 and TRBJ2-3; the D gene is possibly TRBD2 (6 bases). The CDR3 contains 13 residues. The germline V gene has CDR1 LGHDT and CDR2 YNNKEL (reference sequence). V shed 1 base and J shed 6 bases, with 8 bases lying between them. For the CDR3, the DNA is TGTGCCAGCAGCCAAGTCCTAGCGGATACGCAGTATTTT. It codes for CASSQVLADTQYF.

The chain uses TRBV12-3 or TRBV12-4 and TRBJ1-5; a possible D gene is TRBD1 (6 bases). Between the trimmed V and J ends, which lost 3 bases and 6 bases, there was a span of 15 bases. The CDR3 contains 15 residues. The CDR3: CASSFLGKGGQPQHF. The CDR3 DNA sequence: TGTGCCAGCAGTTTTCTAGGGAAGGGGGGTCAGCCCCAGCATTTT.

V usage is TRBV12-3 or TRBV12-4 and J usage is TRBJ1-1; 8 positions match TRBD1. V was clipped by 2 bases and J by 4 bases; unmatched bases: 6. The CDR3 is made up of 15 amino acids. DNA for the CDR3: TGTGCCAGCAGTTTATCACAGGGGGGAGGCACTGAAGCTTTCTTT. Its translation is CASSLSQGGGTEAFF.

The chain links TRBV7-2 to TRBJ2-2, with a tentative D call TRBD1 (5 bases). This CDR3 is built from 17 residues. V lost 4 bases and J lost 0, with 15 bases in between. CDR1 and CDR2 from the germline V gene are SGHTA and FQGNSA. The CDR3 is CASSSTRQGANTGELFF. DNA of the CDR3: TGTGCCAGCAGCTCCACGCGGCAGGGCGCGAACACCGGGGAGCTGTTTTTT.

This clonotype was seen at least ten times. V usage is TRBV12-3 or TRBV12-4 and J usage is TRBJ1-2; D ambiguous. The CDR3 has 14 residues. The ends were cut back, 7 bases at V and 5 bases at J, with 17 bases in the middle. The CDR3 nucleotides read TGTGCCAGCACCCTCGGAGGGATCCCTTATGGCTACACCTTC. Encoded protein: CASTLGGIPYGYTF.

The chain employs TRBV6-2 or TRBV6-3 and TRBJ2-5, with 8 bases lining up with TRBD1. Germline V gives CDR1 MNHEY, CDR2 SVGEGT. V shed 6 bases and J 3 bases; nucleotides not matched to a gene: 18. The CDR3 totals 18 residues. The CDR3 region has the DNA TGTGCCAGCAGAGAGCAGACAGGACAGGGACGTAGAGAAGAGACCCAGTACTTC. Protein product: CASREQTGQGRREETQYF.

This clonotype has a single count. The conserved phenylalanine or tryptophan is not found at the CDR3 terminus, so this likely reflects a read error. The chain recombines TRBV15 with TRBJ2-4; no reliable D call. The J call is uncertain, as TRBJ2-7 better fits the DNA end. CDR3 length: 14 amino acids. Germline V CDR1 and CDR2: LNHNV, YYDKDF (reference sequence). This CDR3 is CATSRDRARYEQYL. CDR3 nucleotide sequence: TGTGCCACCAGTAGAGATAGGGCACGGTACGAGCAGTACTTA.

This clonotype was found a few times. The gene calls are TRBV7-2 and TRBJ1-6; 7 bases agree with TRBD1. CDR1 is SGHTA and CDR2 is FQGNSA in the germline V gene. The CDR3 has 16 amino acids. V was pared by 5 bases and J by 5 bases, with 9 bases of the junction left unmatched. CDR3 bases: TGTGCCAGCAGCGCCCACAGGGGACGAAATAATTCACCCCTCCACTTT. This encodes CASSAHRGRNNSPLHF.

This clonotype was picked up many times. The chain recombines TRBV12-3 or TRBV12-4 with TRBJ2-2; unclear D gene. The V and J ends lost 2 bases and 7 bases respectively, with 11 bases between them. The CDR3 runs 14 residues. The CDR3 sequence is CASSLMSSGGELFF. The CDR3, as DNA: TGTGCCAGCAGTTTAATGTCGTCCGGCGGGGAGCTGTTTTTT.

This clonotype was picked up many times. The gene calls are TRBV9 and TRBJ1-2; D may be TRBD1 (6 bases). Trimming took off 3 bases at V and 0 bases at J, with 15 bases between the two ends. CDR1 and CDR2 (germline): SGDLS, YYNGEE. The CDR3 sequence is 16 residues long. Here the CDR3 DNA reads TGTGCCAGCAGCGCCCGTCAGACAGGAGCTAACTATGGCTACACCTTC. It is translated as CASSARQTGANYGYTF.

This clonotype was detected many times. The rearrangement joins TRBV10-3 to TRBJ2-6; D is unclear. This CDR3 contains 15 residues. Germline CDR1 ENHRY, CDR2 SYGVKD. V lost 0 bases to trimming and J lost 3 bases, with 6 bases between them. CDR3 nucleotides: TGTGCCATCAGTGAGTCAAAGGGTGGGGCCAACGTCCTGACTTTC. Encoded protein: CAISESKGGANVLTF.

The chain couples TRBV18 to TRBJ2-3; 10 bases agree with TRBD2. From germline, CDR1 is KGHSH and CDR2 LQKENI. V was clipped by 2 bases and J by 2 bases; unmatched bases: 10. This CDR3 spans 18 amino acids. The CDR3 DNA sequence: TGTGCCAGCTCACCAACCGACACTAGCGGGGCGCACACAGATACGCAGTATTTT. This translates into CASSPTDTSGAHTDTQYF.

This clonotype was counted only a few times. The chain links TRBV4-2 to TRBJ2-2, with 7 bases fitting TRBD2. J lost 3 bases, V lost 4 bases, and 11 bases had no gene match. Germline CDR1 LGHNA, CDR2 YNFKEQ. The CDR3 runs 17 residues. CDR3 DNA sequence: TGTGCCAGCAGCCCGTTTGGAGGGAGGGGTGACACCGGGGAGCTGTTTTTT. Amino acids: CASSPFGGRGDTGELFF.

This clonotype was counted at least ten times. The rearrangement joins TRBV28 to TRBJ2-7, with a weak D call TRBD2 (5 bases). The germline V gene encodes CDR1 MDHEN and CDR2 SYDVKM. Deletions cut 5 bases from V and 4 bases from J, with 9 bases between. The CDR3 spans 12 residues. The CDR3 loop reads CASSRRRYEQYF. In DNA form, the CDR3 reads TGTGCCAGCAGTCGACGGAGGTACGAGCAGTACTTC.